Presented here are 3 T cell receptor beta chains from one specimen sequenced in a study of T cell repertoires in cytomegalovirus infection. These TCRs are of unknown antigen specificity. Each CDR3 protein is one row after TCRdb ran MiXCR on the reads. Among under 850,000 distinct CDR3 sequences listed, around a third were seen once. The sequenced sample was cultured PBMCs, obtained from culture after CMV antigen stimulation. The receptors were sampled from a human donor in good health (CMV status not recorded). Some clones in this sample may be carry-over from other donors' samples.

This clonotype was seen more than once but under ten times. This chain uses TRBV7-2 with TRBJ2-7; D may be TRBD1 (5 bases). The CDR3 contains 14 residues. Deletions cut 5 bases from V and 1 base from J, with 12 bases between. CDR1 SGHTA and CDR2 FQGNSA come from the germline V gene. DNA for the CDR3: TGTGCCAGCAGCAACGGACATCAGTCCTACGAGCAGTACTTC. It translates to CASSNGHQSYEQYF.

The gene calls are TRBV7-6 and TRBJ1-2; no clear D. Germline V gives CDR1 SGHVS, CDR2 FNYEAQ. Trimming removed 3 bases from V and 7 bases from J, with 12 bases in between. This CDR3 contains 13 residues. The DNA for the CDR3 is TGTGCCAGCAGCTTCGGGGATTATAGTGGCTACACCTTC. Amino acid sequence: CASSFGDYSGYTF. Using reference TRBV7-6 and TRBJ1-2 for the parts outside the CDR3, the full variable domain is GAGVSQSPRYKVTKRGQDVALRCDPISGHVSLYWYRQALGQGPEFLTYFNYEAQQDKSGLPNDRFSAERPEGSISTLTIQRTEQRDSAMYRCASSFGDYSGYTFGSGTRLTVV.

The chain employs TRBV7-8 and TRBJ1-3; D is unresolved. The CDR3 extends over 16 amino acids. Looked up from germline, CDR1 is SGHVS and CDR2 is FQNEAQ. The V end was cut by 4 bases, the J end by 0 bases, with 13 bases between. CDR3 in amino acids: CASSSGRFLSGNTIYF. In DNA, the CDR3 is TGTGCCAGCAGCTCTGGACGGTTTCTCTCTGGAAACACCATATATTTT.